Listed below are T cell receptor beta chains from one sample, sequenced in a study of blood T cell repertoires in COVID-19. Profiled with immunoSEQ multiplex PCR; TCRdb holds only in-frame clones, not every one. The sample has approximately 120,000 clones; around nine tenths are singletons. Sequenced: peripheral blood. These TCRs come from a man between 50 and 59 years old with COVID-19, enrolled during active disease. Both conserved end residues are part of each CDR3. Fields, in order: D gene, J gene, V gene, CDR3 protein, CDR3 DNA. A D gene is named only where the DNA matches it firmly.

TRBD2 | TRBJ2-3 | TRBV7-2 | CASSLGRGDTQYF | TGTGCCAGCTCGCTAGGGCGGGGGGATACGCAGTATTTT
TRBD1 | TRBJ1-6 | TRBV19 | CASSPRDSTRTRTPLHF | TGTGCCAGTAGTCCGAGGGACAGTACCAGGACCAGGACACCCCTCCACTTT
NA | TRBJ1-2 | TRBV7-5 | CVRRRGTGARGVPGYTF | TGTGTCAGAAGGCGAGGGACAGGGGCGAGGGGGGTCCCCGGCTACACCTTC
NA | TRBJ2-7 | TRBV21-1 | CASRVGYEQYF | TGTGCCAGCCGGGTAGGCTACGAGCAGTACTTC
NA | TRBJ2-5 | TRBV5-1 | CASSSSGTQETQYF | TGCGCCAGCAGCTCCAGCGGGACACAAGAGACCCAGTACTTC
NA | TRBJ2-5 | TRBV24-1 | CATNYRRLETQYF | TGTGCCACCAATTATAGGAGATTAGAGACCCAGTACTTC
NA | TRBJ2-7 | TRBV27 | CASRRTANYEQYF | TGTGCCAGTAGGAGGACAGCTAACTACGAGCAGTACTTC
TRBD1 | TRBJ2-2 | TRBV5-1 | CASSLYRGAGELFF | TGCGCCAGCAGCTTGTACAGGGGTGCCGGGGAGCTGTTTTTT
NA | TRBJ1-1 | TRBV5-6 | CASSLYGVTEAFF | TGTGCCAGCAGCTTGTACGGGGTCACTGAAGCTTTCTTT
NA | TRBJ2-7 | TRBV6-2/TRBV6-3 | CASSDTQGILGEQYF | TGTGCCAGCAGTGACACGCAGGGAATTTTAGGGGAGCAGTACTTC
NA | TRBJ2-7 | TRBV5-4 | CASSLAQGNRYEQYF | TGTGCCAGCAGCTTGGCGCAGGGTAATAGGTACGAGCAGTACTTC
NA | TRBJ2-5 | TRBV7-9 | CASSLRGAGYQETQYF | TGTGCCAGCAGCTTACGGGGAGCGGGCTACCAAGAGACCCAGTACTTC
NA | TRBJ2-1 | TRBV5-5 | CASSLVPESYNEQFF | TGTGCCAGCAGCTTGGTGCCGGAGTCCTACAATGAGCAGTTCTTC
TRBD1 | TRBJ2-3 | TRBV4-1 | CASSQDETGGAADTQYF | TGCGCCAGCAGCCAAGATGAAACAGGGGGTGCCGCAGATACGCAGTATTTT